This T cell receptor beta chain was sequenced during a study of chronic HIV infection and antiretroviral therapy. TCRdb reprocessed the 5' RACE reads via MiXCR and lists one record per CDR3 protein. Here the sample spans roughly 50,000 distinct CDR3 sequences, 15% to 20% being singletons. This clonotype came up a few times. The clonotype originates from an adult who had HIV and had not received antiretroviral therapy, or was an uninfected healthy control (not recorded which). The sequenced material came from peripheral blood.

This chain's CDR3 is CASSLSGSSNTGELFF. The CDR3, as DNA: TGTGCCAGCAGCTTAAGCGGGAGTAGTAACACCGGGGAGCTGTTTTTT. The chain recombines TRBV11-1 with TRBJ2-2, with 8 bases fitting TRBD2. Germline assignment: CDR1 SGHAT and CDR2 FQDESV (reference sequence). The junction had 4 bases not matched to a gene; V was cut back by 2 bases and J by 2 bases. The CDR3 has 16 residues.